Following are 12 T cell receptor beta chains from one sample sequenced in a study of resident and recirculating memory T cells in vitiligo. Data came from immunoSEQ multiplex PCR; TCRdb stores just in-frame clones and leaves some out. The sample holds 70,000 to 85,000 clones, 80% to 95% seen once. The source material was blood. The receptor set was obtained from a male donor with vitiligo.

This chain uses TRBV7-3 with TRBJ2-5, with D tentatively TRBD1 (6 bases). Germline V lookup: CDR1 SGHTA, CDR2 FQGTGA. The CDR3 is made up of 13 amino acids. Trimming stripped 4 bases from V and 3 bases from J, with 9 bases between. The DNA for the CDR3 is TGTGCCAGCAGCTCGACAGGAGAAGAGACCCAGTACTTC. Protein sequence: CASSSTGEETQYF.

The rearrangement uses TRBV7-3 and TRBJ2-7; TRBD1 matches 7 bases. The CDR3 has 13 residues. J was trimmed by 6 bases and V by 5 bases; bases with no gene match: 7. Germline lookup yields CDR1 SGHTA and CDR2 FQGTGA. CDR3 in amino acids: CASSPYRGREQYF. CDR3 in DNA: TGTGCCAGCAGCCCGTACAGGGGACGCGAGCAGTACTTC.

This chain joins TRBV21-1 and TRBJ1-5; TRBD1 was called by the table and not checked on the DNA. TRBV21-1 is a pseudogene. CDR3 size: 16 residues. DNA of the CDR3: TGTGCCAGCAGCATCCACGACATCCAGCCCAATCAGCCCCAGCATTTT. This translates into CASSIHDIQPNQPQHF.

V is TRBV12-5 and J is TRBJ2-5, with D possibly being TRBD1 (6 bases). The CDR3 covers 15 residues. V dropped 6 bases and J dropped 4 bases, with 18 bases sitting between them. Germline values: CDR1 LGHNT, CDR2 FRNRAP. The CDR3 reads CASGTQGFRGETQYF. The CDR3, as DNA: TGTGCTAGTGGCACCCAGGGGTTTAGGGGAGAGACCCAGTACTTC.

This clone has just one count. This chain joins TRBV7-8 and TRBJ2-1; TRBD2 matches at 7 bases. Trimming at V came to 5 bases and at J to 2 bases, leaving 9 bases not matched to a gene. Looked up from germline, CDR1 is SGHVS and CDR2 is FQNEAQ. This CDR3 has 16 amino acids. The CDR3, as DNA: TGTGCCAGCAGCCCCGGGGGGTCCAGCCCCTACAATGAGCAGTTCTTC. Residues: CASSPGGSSPYNEQFF.

This chain connects TRBV5-1 to TRBJ2-3; 11 positions agree with TRBD2. The V segment lost 0 bases and the J segment 4 bases; nucleotides outside the gene matches: 1. This CDR3 spans 15 amino acids. The V gene's germline CDR1 is SGHRS and CDR2 YFSETQ. The CDR3 loop reads CASSLVSGGADTQYF. Here the CDR3 DNA reads TGCGCCAGCAGCTTGGTTAGCGGGGGGGCAGATACGCAGTATTTT.

The chain carries TRBV18 and TRBJ1-3; 7 bases match TRBD1. The germline gives CDR1 KGHSH, CDR2 LQKENI. The V segment lost 6 bases and the J segment 0 bases; nucleotides outside the gene matches: 11. The CDR3 loop spans 17 amino acids. The CDR3 protein is CASSPTGPVISGNTIYF. CDR3 coding DNA: TGTGCCAGCTCCCCGACAGGGCCCGTAATCTCTGGAAACACCATATATTTT.

This rearrangement joins TRBV10-1 to TRBJ1-3; 8 bases fit TRBD1. The J segment lost 4 bases and the V segment lost 6 bases, leaving 2 bases of the junction unmatched. This CDR3 is built from 13 residues. The germline V gene has CDR1 WNHNN and CDR2 SYGVQD (reference sequence). CDR3 sequence (DNA): TGCGCCAGCAGGGGACAGGCCGGAAACACCATATATTTT. Translated, it gives CASRGQAGNTIYF.

J is TRBJ2-6 and V is TRBV4-3; the match to TRBD1 covers 8 bases. Germline V lookup: CDR1 LGHNA, CDR2 YSLEER. V gave up 0 bases and J gave up 3 bases; unmatched junction bases: 4. The CDR3 contains 17 residues. Written as DNA, the CDR3 is TGCGCCAGCAGCCAAGATCACAGGGGGTATGGGGCCAACGTCCTGACTTTC. Its translation is CASSQDHRGYGANVLTF.

The chain carries TRBV9 and TRBJ1-3, with a possible D match to TRBD1 (5 bases). Per germline, CDR1 SGDLS and CDR2 YYNGEE. The CDR3 loop spans 15 amino acids. V was cut by 0 bases and J by 3 bases, with 10 bases left in between. CDR3 nucleotide sequence: TGTGCCAGCAGCGTAGAGTGGGGGGGTGGAAACACCATATATTTT. Its protein product is CASSVEWGGGNTIYF.

About this clone: Its ends do not fully match the called genes, so a read error is possible. The genes are TRBV28 and TRBJ1-6; TRBD1 agrees at 7 bases. In germline, CDR1 is MDHEN, CDR2 SYDVKM. The length of the CDR3 is 15 residues. The CDR3 region has the DNA TGTGCCAGCAGTCCCGTAGACAGGGACAATTCACCCCCCCACTTT. As protein: CASSPVDRDNSPPHF.

The chain combines TRBV7-2 with TRBJ2-1; 13 positions agree with TRBD2. The CDR3 contains 19 residues. Per germline, CDR1 SGHTA and CDR2 FQGNSA. V lost 1 base to trimming and J lost 2 bases; unmatched junction nucleotides: 8. DNA for the CDR3: TGTGCCAGCAGCTTAGGAGGGACTAGCGGGGTTGGGGCCTACAATGAGCAGTTCTTC. The encoded protein is CASSLGGTSGVGAYNEQFF.